The clone carrying this T cell receptor beta chain was picked up one time. Its specificity is unknown. The entry originates in a study of OX40 agonist ivuxolimab in advanced cancers. Study-wide results and caveats: The antigen specificity of the peripheral T cells (those that were expanded) was not determined.

Method: immunoSEQ multiplex PCR; TCRdb's copy keeps in-frame clones and lacks some. The repertoire holds some 60,000 clones, with about 87% as singletons. CDR1 and CDR2 (germline): LNHNV, YYDKDF (reference sequence). This CDR3 has 17 amino acids. The V end was cut by 1 base, the J end by 0 bases, with 14 bases between. The sample in question was CD4+ or CD8+ T cells sorted from blood, obtained in a trial of the OX40 agonist ivuxolimab. This sequence joins TRBV15 and TRBJ2-3; D gene uncertain. This TCR derives from an adult with an advanced solid tumor such as melanoma, head and neck, liver or kidney cancer. CDR3 residues: CATSRGVSVGSTDTQYF. The CDR3 coding sequence is TGTGCCACCAGCAGAGGTGTGTCGGTGGGAAGCACAGATACGCAGTATTTT.